The 5 T cell receptor beta chains listed next were all sequenced from one sample in a study of blood T cell repertoires in COVID-19. TCRdb's copy holds only in-frame clones and misses some; the assay was immunoSEQ multiplex PCR. This sample has about 70,000 clones, with roughly 74% found just once. The sequencing sample was made of peripheral blood. These receptors were collected from a human donor in a cohort sampled during active COVID-19.

The chain combines TRBV7-2 with TRBJ2-7; D is uncertain. Trimming stripped 2 bases from V and 6 bases from J, with 14 bases between. CDR3 length: 14 residues. Germline V lookup: CDR1 SGHTA, CDR2 FQGNSA. The CDR3 here is CASSLIATRAEQYF. CDR3 DNA: TGTGCCAGCAGCTTAATCGCGACTCGCGCCGAGCAGTACTTC.

The chain recombines TRBV7-8 with TRBJ2-7, with D perhaps TRBD2 (6 bases). Trimming stripped 3 bases from V and 2 bases from J, with 8 bases between. The CDR3 is 13 amino acids. Germline-derived CDR1 and CDR2 are SGHVS and FQNEAQ. CDR3 protein: CASSFGGTYEQYF. DNA for the CDR3: TGTGCCAGCAGCTTCGGGGGTACCTACGAGCAGTACTTC.

V gene TRBV5-6 combines with J gene TRBJ1-4; 8 bases are a match to TRBD1. Trimming took 5 bases from V and 8 from J; bases not matched to a gene: 8. The CDR3 extends over 14 amino acids. Looked up from germline, CDR1 is SGHDT and CDR2 is YYEEEE. The CDR3 DNA is TGTGCCAGCAGTGACCCGGGACAGGACGAAAAACTGTTTTTT. Amino acids: CASSDPGQDEKLFF.

This clone was observed a handful of times. This chain's CDR3 is CASSYRATYNEQFF. The CDR3 DNA reads TGTGCCAGCAGCTACAGGGCGACCTACAATGAGCAGTTCTTC. V gene TRBV5-6 combines with J gene TRBJ2-1; possible D gene TRBD1, 6 bases. Germline CDR1 is SGHDT and CDR2 is YYEEEE. With 3 bases removed from V and 2 bases from J, the gap between germline ends came to 9 bases. There are 14 residues in the CDR3.

The chain links TRBV5-1 to TRBJ1-6; D may be TRBD1 (6 bases). Germline V gives CDR1 SGHRS, CDR2 YFSETQ. The CDR3 consists of 14 residues. V gave up 1 base and J gave up 7 bases, with 9 bases separating them. CDR3 in DNA: TGCGCCAGCAGCTTGTGGGACAAGAATTCACCCCTCCACTTT. Its translation is CASSLWDKNSPLHF.